These 15 T cell receptor beta chains were sequenced from one sample in a study of T cells in localized non-small cell lung cancer (dated by TCRdb to 2018 to 2021). The library was made by the immunoSEQ multiplex PCR assay. Held by TCRdb, this immuneACCESS table contains in-frame sequences only and omits some clones. Under half of the omission traces to an unresolved V gene where checked; the cause of the rest is unknown. Present in this sample are some 140,000 clones, about 90% of which were seen just once. The ten largest clones take up over 1.5% of the sample. The sample was peripheral blood, taken before any cancer treatment. The source is a female donor of 60 years or more with stage I lung adenocarcinoma.

The genes are TRBV28 and TRBJ1-1; TRBD1 matches at 8 bases. Germline lookup yields CDR1 MDHEN and CDR2 SYDVKM. The CDR3 covers 16 residues. J gave up 1 base and V 5 bases, and 9 bases lay outside the gene matches. The CDR3 region has the DNA TGTGCCAGCAGTCCTCAGACAGGGGTTGGGAACACTGAAGCTTTCTTT. As protein: CASSPQTGVGNTEAFF.

The chain recombines TRBV28 with TRBJ2-7; TRBD1 or TRBD2 may be the D gene (5 bases each). Per germline, CDR1 MDHEN and CDR2 SYDVKM. V dropped 1 base and J dropped 6 bases, with 25 bases sitting between them. The CDR3 runs to 18 residues. CDR3 in amino acids: CASSLLVPRDLRELEQYF. DNA for the CDR3: TGTGCCAGCAGTTTATTAGTACCACGGGACCTCAGGGAACTCGAGCAGTACTTC.

The gene calls are TRBV7-3 and TRBJ2-1; 9 bases agree with TRBD1. Per germline, CDR1 SGHTA and CDR2 FQGTGA. J was trimmed by 9 bases and V by 1 base; bases with no gene match: 7. This CDR3 spans 15 amino acids. CDR3 in DNA: TGTGCCAGCAGCTTAAGGGACAGGGCACGGGGTGAGCAGTTCTTC. As protein: CASSLRDRARGEQFF.

The V call is TRBV5-1, the J call TRBJ2-2; TRBD1 is a possible D gene (8 bases). Germline CDR1 is SGHRS and CDR2 is YFSETQ. CDR3 size: 14 residues. V gave up 6 bases and J gave up 6 bases, with 15 bases separating them. Here the CDR3 reads CASTQGAGAGELFF. DNA for the CDR3: TGCGCCAGCACTCAGGGGGCGGGAGCCGGGGAGCTGTTTTTT. The complete variable domain, with remaining parts taken from reference TRBV5-1 and TRBJ2-2, reads KAGVTQTPRYLIKTRGQQVTLSCSPISGHRSVSWYQQTPGQGLQFLFEYFSETQRNKGNFPGRFSGRQFSNSRSEMNVSTLELGDSALYLCASTQGAGAGELFFGEGSRLTVL.

The rearrangement joins TRBV2 to TRBJ2-5, with D tentatively TRBD1 or TRBD2 (5 bases each). The V and J ends lost 7 bases and 3 bases respectively, with 12 bases between them. CDR3 length: 13 amino acids. Germline lookup yields CDR1 SNHLY and CDR2 FYNNEI. CDR3 protein: CASIGTPKETQYF. The CDR3 DNA follows: TGTGCCAGCATTGGGACCCCTAAAGAGACCCAGTACTTC.

The CDR3 here is CSVLLHPSTDTQYF. In DNA form, the CDR3 reads TGCAGCGTTCTCTTGCACCCCAGCACAGATACGCAGTATTTT. This chain connects TRBV29-1 to TRBJ2-3; D is ambiguous. V was shortened by 5 bases and J by 0 bases, with 12 bases between the two germline ends. The CDR3 has 14 amino acids. Germline CDR1 is SQVTM and CDR2 is ANQGSEA.

This chain uses TRBV5-4 with TRBJ1-2; D gene ambiguous. Germline V gene lookup returns CDR1 SGHNT and CDR2 YYREEE (reference sequence). The CDR3 consists of 13 residues. Trimming removed 2 bases at V and 0 bases at J, with 5 bases between. The CDR3 DNA follows: TGTGCCAGCAGCTTCGGTCCTAACTATGGCTACACCTTC. Residues: CASSFGPNYGYTF.

The chain employs TRBV20-1 and TRBJ2-5; D uncertain. CDR1 is DFQATT, CDR2 SNEGSKA, per germline (reference sequence). The CDR3 totals 11 residues. Trimming removed 3 bases from V and 1 base from J, with 3 bases in between. CDR3 bases: TGCAGTGCTAGGGGCCAAGAGACCCAGTACTTC. Translation gives CSARGQETQYF.

The V call is TRBV27, the J call TRBJ1-2; D might be TRBD1 (6 bases). The CDR3 has 14 amino acids. V lost 1 base to trimming and J lost 7 bases, with 13 bases between them. Germline V lookup: CDR1 MNHEY, CDR2 SMNVEV (reference sequence). The CDR3 coding sequence is TGTGCCAGCAGTTTATACGGGGGACAATTTGGCTACACCTTC. Translation gives CASSLYGGQFGYTF.

The gene calls are TRBV27 and TRBJ2-6; TRBD1 matches 8 bases. The CDR3 totals 18 residues. CDR1 and CDR2 (germline): MNHEY, SMNVEV (reference sequence). Trimming removed 5 bases from V and 2 bases from J; junction bases left unmatched: 11. The CDR3 is CASSQRTGLGTGANVLTF. CDR3 DNA: TGTGCCAGCAGTCAAAGGACAGGGTTGGGTACTGGGGCCAACGTCCTGACTTTC.

A word on this clone: Other DNA variants within this sample encode the same CDR3. This chain links TRBV7-3 with TRBJ1-1, with D unclear. The CDR3 has 13 residues. From germline, CDR1 is SGHTA and CDR2 FQGTGA. With 2 bases removed from V and 0 bases from J, the gap between germline ends came to 4 bases. The CDR3 DNA sequence: TGTGCCAGCAGCTTACACATGAACACTGAAGCTTTCTTT. Its translation is CASSLHMNTEAFF. Combining the CDR3 with reference TRBV7-3 and TRBJ1-1 gives the whole variable domain GAGVSQTPSNKVTEKGKYVELRCDPISGHTALYWYRQSLGQGPEFLIYFQGTGAADDSGLPNDRFFAVRPEGSVSTLKIQRTERGDSAVYLCASSLHMNTEAFFGQGTRLTVV.

The V gene is TRBV9, the J gene TRBJ2-3, with TRBD2 as a possible D gene (5 bases). CDR3 length: 16 amino acids. V was shortened by 3 bases and J by 2 bases, with 16 bases between the two germline ends. Looked up from germline, CDR1 is SGDLS and CDR2 is YYNGEE. The CDR3 spells CASSASIATPTDTQYF. The CDR3 DNA follows: TGTGCCAGCAGCGCCTCAATAGCGACTCCCACAGATACGCAGTATTTT.

The chain employs TRBV19 and TRBJ2-1, with D perhaps TRBD2 (5 bases). The CDR3 spans 15 residues. Trimming removed 7 bases from V and 4 bases from J, with 17 bases in between. The germline CDR1 and CDR2 sequences are LNHDA and SQIVND (reference sequence). The CDR3 sequence is CASMEATIAYNEQFF. The CDR3 DNA reads as TGTGCCAGTATGGAGGCCACCATCGCTTACAATGAGCAGTTCTTC. Using reference TRBV19 and TRBJ2-1 for the parts outside the CDR3, the full variable domain is DGGITQSPKYLFRKEGQNVTLSCEQNLNHDAMYWYRQDPGQGLRLIYYSQIVNDFQKGDIAEGYSVSREKKESFPLTVTSAQKNPTAFYLCASMEATIAYNEQFFGPGTRLTVL.

The gene calls are TRBV28 and TRBJ2-1, with 9 bases fitting TRBD2. The V gene end was trimmed by 5 bases and the J gene end by 5 bases; junction bases not matched to a gene: 7. The CDR3 length is 15 residues. Germline V CDR1 and CDR2: MDHEN, SYDVKM. CDR3 in DNA: TGTGCCAGCAGTCCCGCGGGAGGGAGAGACAATGAGCAGTTCTTC. Translated: CASSPAGGRDNEQFF.

V usage is TRBV2 and J usage is TRBJ2-1; possibly TRBD2 for D (6 bases). The germline V gene has CDR1 SNHLY and CDR2 FYNNEI. This CDR3 has 14 residues. The germline V and J ends were trimmed by 6 bases and 10 bases, with 19 bases remaining between them. The CDR3 nucleotides are TGTGCCAGCAGCGGGGGACTCGGCTTGCTGGAGCAGTTCTTC. Its protein product is CASSGGLGLLEQFF.